This T cell receptor (beta chain) was captured in a study of blood T cell repertoires in COVID-19. Study-wide background: PBMCs, B-cell-depleted T cells, or T cells were the source of the cDNA or gDNA that made up the material.

In the original processing: Using reference gene primer amplification, nucleated cell counts were estimated. Sequencing used immunoSEQ multiplex PCR; TCRdb keeps in-frame clones, though not all of them. The V and J calls and clone size come from that table; D and trimming were worked out from the DNA. Among tens of thousands of clones listed, 88% were seen once. The CDR3 extends over 14 amino acids. The germline V gene encodes CDR1 LNHDA and CDR2 SQIVND (reference sequence). The V segment lost 6 bases and the J segment 7 bases; nucleotides outside the gene matches: 12. This clonotype was sampled from a human donor in a cohort sampled during active COVID-19. The sequencing input was peripheral blood. The chain employs TRBV19 and TRBJ2-7; 7 bases align to TRBD1. The chain's CDR3 is CASSPGTVDMEQYF. The CDR3 coding sequence is TGTGCCAGTAGCCCAGGGACAGTGGATATGGAGCAGTACTTC.